Shown below are 22 T cell receptor beta chains from a single sample sequenced in a study of cytomegalovirus exposure and HLA in healthy donors. PCR used 60 Vbeta primers and 13 Jbeta primers. TCRdb keeps only in-frame clones here, not all; method: immunoSEQ multiplex PCR. The table has a few hundred thousand clones, over 75% seen once; the top ten hold 1.5% to 2%. The sequencing sample was made of PBMCs. The receptors derive from a man between 18 and 29 years old in good health and CMV-seronegative.

This clone was detected only a few times. The rearrangement links TRBV11-1 to TRBJ1-6, with TRBD1 matching over 8 bases. The germline CDR1 and CDR2 sequences are SGHAT and FQDESV (reference sequence). Losses at the gene ends were 2 bases for V and 8 bases for J; bases not matched to a gene: 2. The CDR3 has 14 amino acids. DNA of the CDR3: TGTGCCAGCAGCTTACAGGGGGCTGATTCACCCCTCCACTTT. Its protein product is CASSLQGADSPLHF.

In regard to this clone: Germline is not matched at one junction end, which may reflect a read error. This chain connects TRBV7-7 to TRBJ2-5; tentative D call: TRBD1 (5 bases). Germline V gives CDR1 SSHAT, CDR2 FNYEAQ (reference sequence). CDR3 length equals 21 residues. The CDR3 nucleotides read TGTGCTAGCAGCTTACATTCCCGGCGGTGGGGCAGCCAGAGCGTTCCAGAGACCCAGTACTTC. It encodes CASSLHSRRWGSQSVPETQYF.

As concerns this clone: One end of the junction varies from germline; a read error may be responsible. The chain is built from TRBV27 and TRBJ2-7; maybe TRBD2 (7 bases). This CDR3 contains 16 residues. The germline CDR1 and CDR2 sequences are MNHEY and SMNVEV (reference sequence). The CDR3 sequence: CTSSLSGGLSSYEQYF. The CDR3 coding sequence is TGTACCAGCAGTTTGTCCGGGGGGCTCAGCTCCTACGAGCAGTACTTC.

This chain links TRBV7-2 with TRBJ2-5, with TRBD2 matching 13 bases. The J segment lost 5 bases and the V segment lost 2 bases, leaving 8 bases of the junction unmatched. Germline V CDR1 and CDR2: SGHTA, FQGNSA. The CDR3 sequence is 17 residues long. CDR3 nucleotide sequence: TGTGCCAGCAGCTTATCCCCGACTAGCGGGGGGAGGGAGACCCAGTACTTC. Its protein is CASSLSPTSGGRETQYF.

In its sample, this clone was seen a few times. The chain carries TRBV28 and TRBJ1-5; maybe TRBD1 (5 bases). Trimming removed 4 bases from V and 0 bases from J, with 22 bases in between. This CDR3 contains 19 residues. CDR1 and CDR2 from the germline V gene are MDHEN and SYDVKM. The CDR3 DNA is TGTGCCAGCAGTTCGGACCTTTACCCCCTAGGGGATAGCAATCAGCCCCAGCATTTT. It yields the protein CASSSDLYPLGDSNQPQHF.

CDR3 nucleotide sequence: TGTGCCAGCAGTTTATCGTGGACACGACGAAGCTCTGGGGCCAACGTCCTGACTTTC. This translates into CASSLSWTRRSSGANVLTF. V and J are TRBV27 and TRBJ2-6, with a tentative D call TRBD1 (5 bases). V gave up 0 bases and J gave up 0 bases, with 15 bases separating them. This CDR3 contains 19 residues. Germline V gene data show CDR1 as MNHEY and CDR2 as SMNVEV (reference sequence).

The CDR3 here is CASSSPDWTKEQYF. The CDR3 nucleotides read TGTGCCAGCAGCTCACCGGACTGGACCAAGGAGCAGTACTTC. The rearrangement joins TRBV7-2 to TRBJ2-7, with TRBD2 as a possible D gene (5 bases). The CDR3 sequence is 14 residues long. Trimming took 4 bases from V and 7 from J, leaving 17 bases between them. Germline V gene lookup returns CDR1 SGHTA and CDR2 FQGNSA.

The chain couples TRBV5-1 to TRBJ2-5; TRBD2 aligns across 8 bases. This CDR3 is 13 amino acids long. Germline values: CDR1 SGHRS, CDR2 YFSETQ. V lost 6 bases to trimming and J lost 2 bases; unmatched junction nucleotides: 3. CDR3 sequence reads: CASTTSGQETQYF. The DNA of the CDR3 is TGCGCCAGCACCACTAGCGGACAAGAGACCCAGTACTTC.

The V gene is TRBV7-9, the J gene TRBJ2-1; the D gene is possibly TRBD1 (6 bases). Germline CDR1 reads SEHNR; CDR2 reads FQNEAQ (reference sequence). CDR3 length: 17 amino acids. Trimming removed 5 bases at V and 8 bases at J, with 25 bases between. This chain's CDR3 is CASSPSYRRGKYDEQFF. DNA of the CDR3: TGTGCCAGCAGCCCCTCATATCGCAGGGGAAAGTACGATGAGCAGTTCTTC.

This clone showed up just a few times. The chain recombines TRBV14 with TRBJ1-1; TRBD1 aligns across 8 bases. V dropped 4 bases and J dropped 2; count of bases not matched to a gene: 6. CDR1 is SGHDN and CDR2 is FVKESK in the germline V gene. The CDR3 has 15 amino acids. CDR3 DNA: TGTGCCAGCAGCCTGTGGACAGGGTCCAACACTGAAGCTTTCTTT. Encoded protein: CASSLWTGSNTEAFF. The full variable domain, rest sourced from reference TRBV14 and TRBJ1-1, is EAGVTQFPSHSVIEKGQTVTLRCDPISGHDNLYWYRRVMGKEIKFLLHFVKESKQDESGMPNNRFLAERTGGTYSTLKVQPAELEDSGVYFCASSLWTGSNTEAFFGQGTRLTVV.

The chain employs TRBV19 and TRBJ1-2, with D possibly being TRBD1 (6 bases). This CDR3 region has 19 residues. CDR1 and CDR2 (germline): LNHDA, SQIVND (reference sequence). The V gene lost 6 bases and the J gene lost 5 bases, with 31 bases spanning the gap. This CDR3 is CASSEGGPAGYSHLYGYTF. In nucleotides, the CDR3 is TGTGCCAGTAGCGAGGGGGGGCCGGCGGGGTACTCCCACTTATATGGCTACACCTTC.

This clone is a singleton in its sample. The gene calls are TRBV2 and TRBJ2-7; D possibly corresponds to TRBD2 (6 bases). The CDR3 spans 13 residues. The germline CDR1 and CDR2 sequences are SNHLY and FYNNEI. With 6 bases removed from V and 2 bases from J, the gap between germline ends came to 11 bases. The CDR3, as DNA: TGTGCCAGCAGGGGGACTGACGCCTACGAGCAGTACTTC. It specifies CASRGTDAYEQYF.

This clone was observed a handful of times. This chain links TRBV29-1 with TRBJ1-1; D not resolved. V dropped 0 bases and J dropped 10 bases, with 15 bases sitting between them. This CDR3 spans 13 amino acids. Germline lookup yields CDR1 SQVTM and CDR2 ANQGSEA. The CDR3 bases are TGCAGCGTTGAAGATCGCCAGAATCGTGGAGCTTTCTTT. Its translation: CSVEDRQNRGAFF.

This rearrangement joins TRBV2 to TRBJ2-4, with 10 bases fitting TRBD1. V dropped 4 bases and J dropped 5; count of bases not matched to a gene: 17. The CDR3 covers 19 residues. Germline loops: CDR1 SNHLY, CDR2 FYNNEI. The CDR3 reads CASSVLKVGGQGTENIQYF. The CDR3 DNA sequence: TGTGCCAGCAGTGTGTTAAAAGTAGGGGGACAGGGGACTGAAAACATTCAGTACTTC.

The chain is built from TRBV2 and TRBJ1-2, with unresolved D. CDR1 and CDR2 from the germline V gene are SNHLY and FYNNEI. V lost 6 bases to trimming and J lost 1 base, with 9 bases between them. The CDR3 totals 13 residues. DNA of the CDR3: TGTGCCAGCAGCGTAGACATTAACTATGGCTACACCTTC. Protein: CASSVDINYGYTF.

The V and J genes are TRBV4-3 and TRBJ1-5, with 7 bases lining up with TRBD1. Germline lookup yields CDR1 LGHNA and CDR2 YSLEER. The J segment lost 5 bases and the V segment lost 0 bases, leaving 7 bases of the junction unmatched. The CDR3 contains 16 residues. CDR3 bases: TGCGCCAGCAGCCAAGATCCCAGGGGGGATCATCAGCCCCAGCATTTT. It translates to CASSQDPRGDHQPQHF.

Notes on this clone: A junction boundary mismatches the germline segment, possibly from a read error. This rearrangement joins TRBV29-1 to TRBJ2-1; 15 bases map to TRBD2. The CDR3 sequence is 17 residues long. Per germline, CDR1 SQVTM and CDR2 ANQGSEA. CDR3 sequence reads: CSVNGLAGGSSCNEQFF. The CDR3 DNA follows: TGCAGCGTTAATGGACTAGCGGGAGGGAGCTCCTGCAATGAGCAGTTCTTC.

The chain recombines TRBV9 with TRBJ2-1, with 13 nucleotides matching TRBD2. J gave up 5 bases and V 4 bases, and 9 bases lay outside the gene matches. The CDR3 consists of 17 residues. Germline loops: CDR1 SGDLS, CDR2 YYNGEE. CDR3 nucleotides: TGTGCCAGCAGCCTCGGGACTAGCGGGGCGTTGAACAATGAGCAGTTCTTC. Its protein is CASSLGTSGALNNEQFF.

V gene TRBV30 combines with J gene TRBJ1-2; D gene uncertain. This CDR3 has 13 residues. Germline loops: CDR1 GTSNPN, CDR2 SVGIG (reference sequence). V lost 3 bases and J lost 1, with 9 bases in between. The CDR3 DNA reads as TGTGCCTGGAGGGGAGATCGTAACTATGGCTACACCTTC. Translating gives CAWRGDRNYGYTF.

The J gene is TRBJ2-1, the V gene TRBV7-3; 13 nucleotides line up with TRBD2. V lost 0 bases, J lost 5 bases, and 4 bases stayed unmatched. This CDR3 spans 17 amino acids. Germline CDR1 SGHTA, CDR2 FQGTGA. The CDR3 loop reads CASSLTGTSGKDNEQFF. DNA for the CDR3: TGTGCCAGCAGCTTAACCGGGACTAGCGGGAAAGACAATGAGCAGTTCTTC.

The V gene is TRBV7-9, the J gene TRBJ1-1; 9 bases match TRBD1. There are 12 residues in the CDR3. Germline loops: CDR1 SEHNR, CDR2 FQNEAQ (reference sequence). Germline trimming cut 2 bases from V and 11 bases from J; bases unmatched to any gene: 3. CDR3 sequence: CASSLTQGAAFF. Written as DNA, the CDR3 is TGTGCCAGCAGCTTAACACAGGGGGCGGCTTTCTTT.

This clone has a single count. CDR3 in DNA: TGTGCCAGCAGTTACCTAGCGGGAGGCTACGAGCAGTACTTC. Translating gives CASSYLAGGYEQYF. V is TRBV6-5 and J is TRBJ2-7; TRBD2 agrees at 11 bases. Trimming took 2 bases from V and 3 from J; bases not matched to a gene: 0. The CDR3 loop spans 14 amino acids. Germline-derived CDR1 and CDR2 are MNHEY and SVGAGI.